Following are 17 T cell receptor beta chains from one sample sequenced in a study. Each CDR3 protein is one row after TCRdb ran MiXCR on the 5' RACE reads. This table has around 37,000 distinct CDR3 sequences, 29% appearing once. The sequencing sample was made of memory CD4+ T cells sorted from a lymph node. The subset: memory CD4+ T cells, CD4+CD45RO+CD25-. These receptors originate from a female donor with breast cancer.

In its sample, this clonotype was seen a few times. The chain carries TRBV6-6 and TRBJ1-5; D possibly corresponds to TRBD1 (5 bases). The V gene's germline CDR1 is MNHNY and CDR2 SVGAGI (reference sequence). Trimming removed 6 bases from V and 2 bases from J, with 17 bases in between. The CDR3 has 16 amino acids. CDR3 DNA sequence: TGTGCCAGCAGCTACAGGAGCGTCTCCGGCAATCAGCCCCAGCATTTT. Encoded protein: CASSYRSVSGNQPQHF.

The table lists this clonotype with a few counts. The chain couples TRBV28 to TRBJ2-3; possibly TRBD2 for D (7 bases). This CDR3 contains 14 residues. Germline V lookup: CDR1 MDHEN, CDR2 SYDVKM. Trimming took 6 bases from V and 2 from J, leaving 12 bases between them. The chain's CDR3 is CASSPAGATDTQYF. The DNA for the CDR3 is TGTGCCAGCAGCCCTGCGGGGGCCACAGATACGCAGTATTTT.

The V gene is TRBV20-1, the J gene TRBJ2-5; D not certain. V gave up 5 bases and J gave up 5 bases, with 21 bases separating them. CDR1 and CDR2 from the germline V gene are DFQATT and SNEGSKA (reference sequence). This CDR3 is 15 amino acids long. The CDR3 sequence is CSAENSGLEGETQYF. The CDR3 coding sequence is TGCAGTGCTGAGAATAGTGGGCTAGAAGGGGAGACCCAGTACTTC.

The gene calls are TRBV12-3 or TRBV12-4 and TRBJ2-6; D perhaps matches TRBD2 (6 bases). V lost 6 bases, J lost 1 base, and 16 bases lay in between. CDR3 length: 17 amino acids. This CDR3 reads CASSPSGGKSGANVLTF. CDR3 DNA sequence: TGTGCCAGCAGCCCCTCCGGGGGAAAGTCTGGGGCCAACGTCCTGACTTTC.

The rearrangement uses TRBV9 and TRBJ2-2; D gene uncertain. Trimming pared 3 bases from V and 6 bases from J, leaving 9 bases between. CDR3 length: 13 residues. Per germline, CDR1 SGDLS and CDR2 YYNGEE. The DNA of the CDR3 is TGTGCCAGCAGCGCAGGTCTGTCCGGGGAGCTGTTTTTT. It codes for CASSAGLSGELFF.

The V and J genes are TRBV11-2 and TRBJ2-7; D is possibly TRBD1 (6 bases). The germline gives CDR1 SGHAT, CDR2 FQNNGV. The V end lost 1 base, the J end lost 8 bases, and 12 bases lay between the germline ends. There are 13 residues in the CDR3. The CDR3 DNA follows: TGTGCCAGCAGCTTAGGTCGGACAGAGAAGCAGTACTTC. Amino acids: CASSLGRTEKQYF.

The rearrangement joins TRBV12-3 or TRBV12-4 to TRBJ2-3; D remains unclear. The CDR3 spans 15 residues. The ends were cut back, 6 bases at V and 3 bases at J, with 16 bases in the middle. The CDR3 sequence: CASRGKPPWTDTQYF. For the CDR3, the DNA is TGTGCCAGCAGGGGAAAACCGCCGTGGACAGATACGCAGTATTTT.

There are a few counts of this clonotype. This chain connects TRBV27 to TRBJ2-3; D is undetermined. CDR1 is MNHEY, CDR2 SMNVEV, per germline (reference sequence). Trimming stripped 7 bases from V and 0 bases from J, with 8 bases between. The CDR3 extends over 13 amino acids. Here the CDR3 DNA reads TGTGCCAGCAAAGTCCGTAGCACAGATACGCAGTATTTT. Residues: CASKVRSTDTQYF.

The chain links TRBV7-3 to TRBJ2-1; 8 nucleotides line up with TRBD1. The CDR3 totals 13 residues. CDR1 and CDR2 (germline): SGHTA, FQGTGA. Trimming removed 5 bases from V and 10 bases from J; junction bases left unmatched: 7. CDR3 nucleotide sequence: TGTGCCAGCAGCCTACTCCGGACAGGGGAGCAGTTCTTC. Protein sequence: CASSLLRTGEQFF.

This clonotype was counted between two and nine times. The CDR3 DNA follows: TGTGCCAGCAGTTGGGTATTCGGTGCGGGCAATCAGCCCCAGCATTTT. Protein sequence: CASSWVFGAGNQPQHF. J is TRBJ1-5 and V is TRBV6-2 or TRBV6-3, with no clear D. Germline V lookup: CDR1 MNHEY, CDR2 SVGEGT. This CDR3 region has 16 residues. The V end was cut by 4 bases, the J end by 2 bases, with 15 bases between.

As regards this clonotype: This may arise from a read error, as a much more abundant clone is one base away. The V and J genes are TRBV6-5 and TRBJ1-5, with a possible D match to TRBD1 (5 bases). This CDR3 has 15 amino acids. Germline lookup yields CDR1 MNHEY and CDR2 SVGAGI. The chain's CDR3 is CASTETEYSNQPQRF. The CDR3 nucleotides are TGTGCCAGCACAGAGACAGAGTATAGCAATCAGCCCCAGCGTTTT.

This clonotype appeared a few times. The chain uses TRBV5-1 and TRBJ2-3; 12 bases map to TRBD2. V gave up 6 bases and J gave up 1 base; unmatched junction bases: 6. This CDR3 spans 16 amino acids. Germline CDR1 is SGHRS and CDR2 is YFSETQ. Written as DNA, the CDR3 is TGCGCCAGCATGCCTAGCGGGAGGGAGCGCACAGATACGCAGTATTTT. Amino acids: CASMPSGRERTDTQYF.

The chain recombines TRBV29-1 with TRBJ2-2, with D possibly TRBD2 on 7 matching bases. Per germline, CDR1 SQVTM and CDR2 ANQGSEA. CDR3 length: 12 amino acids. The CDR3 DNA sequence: TGCACCATCGAGGGGGGGGCCGGGGAGCTGTTTTTT. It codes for CTIEGGAGELFF.

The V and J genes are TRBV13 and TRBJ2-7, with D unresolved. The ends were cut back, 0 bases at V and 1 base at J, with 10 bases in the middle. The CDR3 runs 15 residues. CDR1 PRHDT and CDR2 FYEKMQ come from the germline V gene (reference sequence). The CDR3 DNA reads TGTGCCAGCAGCTTAGGGGTCCGGGCATCCTACGAGCAGTACTTC. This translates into CASSLGVRASYEQYF. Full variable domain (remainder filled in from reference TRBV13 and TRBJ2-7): AAGVIQSPRHLIKEKRETATLKCYPIPRHDTVYWYQQGPGQDPQFLISFYEKMQSDKGSIPDRFSAQQFSDYHSELNMSSLELGDSALYFCASSLGVRASYEQYFGPGTRLTVT.

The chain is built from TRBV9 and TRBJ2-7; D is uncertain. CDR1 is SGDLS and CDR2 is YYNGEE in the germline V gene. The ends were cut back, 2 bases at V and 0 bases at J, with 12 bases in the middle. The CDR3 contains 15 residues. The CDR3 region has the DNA TGTGCCAGCAGCGTTGGGCAGGCGAGCTCCTACGAGCAGTACTTC. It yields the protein CASSVGQASSYEQYF.

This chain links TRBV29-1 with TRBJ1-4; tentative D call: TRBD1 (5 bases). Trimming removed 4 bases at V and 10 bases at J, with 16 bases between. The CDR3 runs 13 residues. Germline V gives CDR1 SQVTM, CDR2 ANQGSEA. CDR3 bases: TGCAGCGTTGCGACAGACCTCTGGGGAAAACTGTTTTTT. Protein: CSVATDLWGKLFF.

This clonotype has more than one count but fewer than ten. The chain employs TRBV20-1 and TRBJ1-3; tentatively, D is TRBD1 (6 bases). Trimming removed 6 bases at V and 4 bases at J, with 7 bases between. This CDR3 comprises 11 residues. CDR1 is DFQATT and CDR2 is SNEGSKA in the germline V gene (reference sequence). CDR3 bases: TGCAGTGCGGGACAAGGAAACACCATATATTTT. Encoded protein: CSAGQGNTIYF.